This note documents a single T cell receptor beta chain sequence. Its antigen is undetermined. The sample is drawn from a study of T cell repertoires in cytomegalovirus infection. TCRdb re-called the reads through MiXCR, storing one row per CDR3 protein. The repertoire consists of approximately 310,000 distinct CDR3 sequences, with 25% occurring once and the leading ten covering 13%. V was pared by 5 bases and J by 4 bases, with 20 bases between. CDR3 length: 15 amino acids. Germline-derived CDR1 and CDR2 are SQVTM and ANQGSEA. Findings and caveats of the study: Pooled public TCR beta family frequency picked out CMV carriers with the relevant HLA. HLA-C-restricted CMV clonotypes gave the most frequent clonotype in two of eight donors.

The rearrangement uses TRBV29-1 and TRBJ2-5; unclear D gene. This material consisted of cultured PBMCs, taken from culture after CMV antigen stimulation. This receptor was identified in a human donor in good health (CMV status not recorded). Some clones in this sample may be carry-over from other donors' samples. In nucleotides, the CDR3 is TGCAGCGTTTTCCTCCTGGAGTGGTATGGAGAGACCCAGTACTTC. It yields the protein CSVFLLEWYGETQYF.